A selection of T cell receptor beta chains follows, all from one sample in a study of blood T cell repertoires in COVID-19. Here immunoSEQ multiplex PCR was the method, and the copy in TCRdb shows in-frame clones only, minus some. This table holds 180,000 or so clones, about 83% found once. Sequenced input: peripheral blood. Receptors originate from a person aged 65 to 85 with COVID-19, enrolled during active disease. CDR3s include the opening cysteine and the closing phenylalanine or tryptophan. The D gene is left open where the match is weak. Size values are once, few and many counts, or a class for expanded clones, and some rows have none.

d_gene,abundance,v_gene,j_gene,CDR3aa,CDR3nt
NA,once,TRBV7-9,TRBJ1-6,CASSLTDPNSPLHF,TGTGCCAGCAGCTTGACAGATCCTAATTCACCCCTCCACTTT
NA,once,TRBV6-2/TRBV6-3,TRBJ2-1,CASSYGGSYNEQFF,TGTGCCAGCAGTTACGGAGGATCCTACAATGAGCAGTTCTTC
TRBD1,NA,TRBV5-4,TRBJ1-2,CASSGGQGPYGYTF,TGTGCCAGCAGCGGGGGACAGGGCCCCTATGGCTACACCTTC
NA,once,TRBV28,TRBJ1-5,CASSLEGRRPQHF,TGTGCCAGCAGTTTAGAGGGTCGAAGGCCCCAGCATTTT
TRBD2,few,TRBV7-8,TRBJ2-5,CASSLRPHLGTSGSRYQETQYF,TGTGCCAGCAGTCTTAGGCCCCACCTGGGGACTAGCGGGAGTAGGTACCAAGAGACCCAGTACTTC
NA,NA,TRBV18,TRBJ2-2,CASSAGTNTGELFF,TGTGCCAGCTCGGCAGGGACGAACACCGGGGAGCTGTTTTTT
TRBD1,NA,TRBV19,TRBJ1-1,CASSPLQGITEAFF,TGTGCCAGTAGTCCTCTACAGGGGATTACTGAAGCTTTCTTT
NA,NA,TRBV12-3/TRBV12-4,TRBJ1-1,CASGRGTEAFF,TGTGCCAGCGGCAGGGGCACTGAAGCTTTCTTT
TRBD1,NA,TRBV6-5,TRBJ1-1,CASSYGTEKAFF,TGTGCCAGCAGTTACGGGACAGAAAAAGCTTTCTTT
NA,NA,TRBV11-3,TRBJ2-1,CASSSDRYNEQFF,TGTGCCAGCAGCTCGGACAGATACAATGAGCAGTTCTTC
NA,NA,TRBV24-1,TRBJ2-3,CATSDLLSGLGDTQYF,TGTGCCACCAGTGATTTGCTGTCAGGGCTGGGAGATACGCAGTATTTT
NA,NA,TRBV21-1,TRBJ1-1,CASSKADRVGTEAFF,TGTGCCAGCAGCAAAGCCGACAGGGTCGGGACTGAAGCTTTCTTT
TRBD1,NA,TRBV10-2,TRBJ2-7,CASGQGLYEQYF,TGCGCCAGCGGACAGGGGCTCTACGAGCAGTACTTC
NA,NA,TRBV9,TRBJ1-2,CASSVDPGVHYGYTF,TGTGCCAGCAGCGTAGATCCGGGGGTTCACTATGGCTACACCTTC
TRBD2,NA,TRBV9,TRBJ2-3,CASSGSGRAQDTQYF,TGTGCCAGCAGCGGTAGCGGGAGGGCCCAAGATACGCAGTATTTT
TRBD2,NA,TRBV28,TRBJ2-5,CASSLLAGGLETQYF,TGTGCCAGCAGTTTGCTAGCGGGGGGGCTAGAGACCCAGTACTTC
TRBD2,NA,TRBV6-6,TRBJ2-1,CASSVAGGPQFF,TGTGCCAGCAGCGTAGCGGGGGGGCCGCAGTTCTTC
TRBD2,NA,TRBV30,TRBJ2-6,CAWAGAVPSGANVLTF,TGTGCCTGGGCGGGAGCGGTTCCCTCTGGGGCCAACGTCCTGACTTTC
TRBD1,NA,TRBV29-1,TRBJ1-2,CSVEPGTGLYGYTF,TGCAGCGTTGAACCCGGGACAGGGCTCTATGGCTACACCTTC
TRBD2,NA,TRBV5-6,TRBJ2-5,CASSQGLAGQETQYF,TGTGCCAGCAGCCAGGGACTAGCGGGGCAAGAGACCCAGTACTTC
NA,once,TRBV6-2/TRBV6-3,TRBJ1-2,CASSYSRHGYTF,TGTGCCAGCAGTTACTCCAGGCATGGCTACACCTTC
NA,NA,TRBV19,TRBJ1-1,CASYQTFNPMNTEAFF,TGTGCCAGTTATCAGACATTTAACCCGATGAACACTGAAGCTTTCTTT
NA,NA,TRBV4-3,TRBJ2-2,CASSQVSGAGELFF,TGCGCCAGCAGCCAAGTTTCGGGGGCCGGGGAGCTGTTTTTT
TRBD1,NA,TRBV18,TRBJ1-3,CASSPLQGGSGNTIYF,TGTGCCAGCTCACCTCTTCAGGGGGGCTCTGGAAACACCATATATTTT
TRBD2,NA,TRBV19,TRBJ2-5,CASSRTTIAGGHQETQYF,TGTGCCAGTAGTCGCACAACCATAGCGGGAGGCCACCAAGAGACCCAGTACTTC
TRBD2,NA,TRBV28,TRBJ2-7,CASRRLAGSYEQYF,TGTGCCAGCAGACGCTTAGCGGGGTCTTACGAGCAGTACTTC
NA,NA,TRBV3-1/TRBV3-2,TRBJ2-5,CASSQDAWQGSQETQYF,TGTGCCAGCAGCCAAGATGCGTGGCAGGGGAGCCAAGAGACCCAGTACTTC
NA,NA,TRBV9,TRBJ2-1,CASSATSSYNEQFF,TGTGCCAGCAGCGCTACTAGCTCCTACAATGAGCAGTTCTTC
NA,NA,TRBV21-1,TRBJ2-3,CASTTKGGTRTDTQYF,TGTGCCAGCACCACTAAGGGGGGGACTCGCACAGATACGCAGTATTTT
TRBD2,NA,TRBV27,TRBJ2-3,CASSFNALGASGYSDTQYF,TGTGCCAGCAGTTTTAACGCCCTAGGGGCTAGCGGGTACTCAGATACGCAGTATTTT
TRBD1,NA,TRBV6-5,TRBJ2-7,CASSYSRQGRSEQYF,TGTGCCAGCAGTTACTCGCGACAGGGTAGGTCTGAGCAGTACTTC
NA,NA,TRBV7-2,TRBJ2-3,CASSSAGMTTDTQYF,TGTGCCAGCAGCTCCGCCGGGATGACAACAGATACGCAGTATTTT
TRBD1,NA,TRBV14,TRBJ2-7,CASSRQGAKYEQYF,TGTGCCAGCAGTCGACAGGGGGCTAAATACGAGCAGTACTTC
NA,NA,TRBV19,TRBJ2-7,CASSIRAGIHEQYF,TGTGCCAGTAGTATCCGGGCAGGGATCCACGAGCAGTACTTC
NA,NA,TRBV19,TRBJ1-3,CASTRSSGNTIYF,TGTGCCAGTACGCGTAGCTCTGGAAACACCATATATTTT
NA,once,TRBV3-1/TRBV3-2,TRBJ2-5,CASSLRGGVRQETQYF,TGTGCCAGCAGCCTCCGAGGGGGAGTTCGTCAAGAGACCCAGTACTTC
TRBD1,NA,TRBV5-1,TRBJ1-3,CASSSTGTGGPNTIYF,TGCGCCAGCAGCAGTACCGGGACAGGGGGCCCGAACACCATATATTTT
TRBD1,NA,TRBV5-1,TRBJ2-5,CASSRGQGDETQYF,TGCGCCAGCAGCCGGGGACAGGGGGATGAGACCCAGTACTTC
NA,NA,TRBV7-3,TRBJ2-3,CASSLIGGYGTDTQYF,TGTGCCAGCAGCTTAATTGGGGGGTACGGCACAGATACGCAGTATTTT
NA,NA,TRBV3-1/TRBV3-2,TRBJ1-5,CASSGGSNQPQHF,TGTGCCAGTTCCGGCGGGAGCAATCAGCCCCAGCATTTT
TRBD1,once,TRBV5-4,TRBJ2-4,CASSLVGTGGRSSKNIQYF,TGTGCCAGCAGCTTGGTGGGGACAGGGGGCCGAAGTTCCAAAAACATTCAGTACTTC